These T cell receptor beta chains were read from a single sample in a study of breast tumors, draining lymph nodes, adjacent tissues. TCRdb processed the multiplex PCR reads anew with MiXCR; each CDR3 protein has one entry. Of more than 250,000 distinct CDR3 sequences detected, roughly 31% appear once; the ten largest clones hold roughly 1.2%. Material: axillary lymph node tissue. Every receptor here comes from a female donor with breast cancer. Some clones in this sample may be carry-over from other donors' samples. Each CDR3 is given with its conserved first and last residue. D genes are given only for firm matches. The listing skips clone size in some rows; elsewhere it reads once, few, many or a size class.

>TRBV2|TRBD2|-|TRBJ2-7
TGTGCCAGCAGTGCTAAACGGGAGGTTTCCTACGAGCAGTACTTC
CASSAKREVSYEQYF
>TRBV19|-|-|TRBJ2-4
TGTGCCAGTAGTATCTTCGGGAATCAGGCCAAAAACATTCAGTACTTC
CASSIFGNQAKNIQYF
>TRBV5-4|-|-|TRBJ1-1
TGTGCCAGCAGCCAATTTACATACATTAACACTGAAGCTTTCTTT
CASSQFTYINTEAFF
>TRBV11-2|TRBD1|-|TRBJ1-6
TGTGCCAGCAGCCTGAGGGGGACAGGGAACACTTCACCCCTCCACTTT
CASSLRGTGNTSPLHF
>TRBV19|TRBD2|many|TRBJ2-7
TGTGCCAGTCGAAACCGGACTAGCGGCTCCTACGAGCAGTACTTC
CASRNRTSGSYEQYF
>TRBV6-2/TRBV6-3|-|-|TRBJ2-7
TGTGCCAGCAGTTACTCTTCACTGGTGCAGTACTTC
CASSYSSLVQYF
>TRBV19|TRBD2|few|TRBJ2-4
TGTGCCAGTAGTATCTGGGGGGGGAGGGCCAAAAACATTCAGTACTTC
CASSIWGGRAKNIQYF
>TRBV14|TRBD1|many|TRBJ1-5
TGTGCCAGCAGCCAAGAGGGAGGCCGGGACAGGGTGAGCAATCAGCCCCAGCATTTT
CASSQEGGRDRVSNQPQHF
>TRBV30|-|many|TRBJ2-5
TGTGCCTGGAGCCAGGCGAGAGAGACCCAGTACTTC
CAWSQARETQYF
>TRBV4-3|-|many|TRBJ2-5
TGCGCCAGCAGCCAAGTGGCTACCGAAGAGACCCAGTACTTC
CASSQVATEETQYF
>TRBV18|-|few|TRBJ2-3
TGTGCCAGCTCACCGACAGGTGCCCTCCACGATACGCAGTATTTT
CASSPTGALHDTQYF
>TRBV9|TRBD1|many|TRBJ2-7
TGTGCCAGCAGCACCCGGGACAGGGTTTACGAGCAGTACTTC
CASSTRDRVYEQYF
>TRBV7-9|-|many|TRBJ2-7
TGTGCCAGCAGCTTCATTGTCGACCAGGCCAGGGTGGAGTACTTC
CASSFIVDQARVEYF
>TRBV9|-|many|TRBJ2-3
TGTGCCAGCAGCTCTCCTCTTAAAGGGACTGAAGGGTGGGCAGATACGCAGTATTTT
CASSSPLKGTEGWADTQYF
>TRBV11-3|-|many|TRBJ2-7
TGTGCCAGCAGCTTAGGGATTAACTCCGCCGAGCAGTACTTC
CASSLGINSAEQYF
>TRBV15|TRBD1|many|TRBJ2-4
TGTGCCACCAGCAGAATGGACAGGGTTCACATTCAGTACTTC
CATSRMDRVHIQYF